The present entry profiles one TCR beta chain with its context. Antigen specificity is unknown. This sample is drawn from a study of cytomegalovirus exposure and HLA in healthy donors. The study's findings and limits: Earlier analysis found most TCR beta V segments productive about 87% or about 30% of the time.

This CDR3 has 13 amino acids. Trimming took 7 bases from V and 3 from J; bases not matched to a gene: 5. CDR1 MDHEN and CDR2 SYDVKM come from the germline V gene. With 60 Vbeta and 13 Jbeta primers, the PCR was carried out. Repertoires were generated with immunoSEQ multiplex PCR, while TCRdb's copy carries only in-frame clones and drops some. The table records tens of thousands of clones, roughly 77% of them present only once. V is TRBV28 and J is TRBJ2-7, with TRBD1 matching over 8 bases. The sample comprised PBMCs. The TCR comes from a woman aged 40 to 50 in good health and CMV-seropositive. CDR3 sequence: CASKIGQGYEQYF. The CDR3 DNA reads TGTGCCAGCAAGATCGGACAGGGCTACGAGCAGTACTTC.